Presented here are 21 T cell receptor beta chains from one specimen sequenced in a study of blood T cell repertoires in COVID-19. Method: immunoSEQ multiplex PCR; TCRdb's copy keeps in-frame clones and lacks some. This table has under 300,000 clones, around 82% appearing once. The sample comprised peripheral blood. These receptors were collected from a man aged 80 or over with acute or convalescent COVID-19.

The rearrangement joins TRBV2 to TRBJ1-2; D perhaps matches TRBD1 (6 bases). Germline lookup yields CDR1 SNHLY and CDR2 FYNNEI. Trimming shortened V by 6 bases and J by 3 bases, and 14 bases separated the two germline ends. This CDR3 is built from 14 residues. CDR3 in DNA: TGTGCCAGCAGAAGACAGGATCTCGACTATGGCTACACCTTC. Its translation: CASRRQDLDYGYTF.

CDR3 region: CASSRGDNEQFF. For the CDR3, the DNA is TGTGCCAGCAGCCGGGGGGACAATGAGCAGTTCTTC. The chain joins TRBV4-2 to TRBJ2-1, with D possibly TRBD2 on 6 matching bases. The V end was cut by 4 bases, the J end by 5 bases, with 6 bases between. Germline assignment: CDR1 LGHNA and CDR2 YNFKEQ. The CDR3 runs 12 residues.

Notes on this clone: In the same sample, other DNA sequences code for this CDR3. The rearrangement links TRBV29-1 to TRBJ2-1, with D possibly being TRBD2 (6 bases). CDR1 is SQVTM and CDR2 is ANQGSEA in the germline V gene. V lost 5 bases to trimming and J lost 13 bases, with 18 bases between them. The CDR3 loop spans 12 amino acids. Written as DNA, the CDR3 is TGCAGCGTTTGTCCGGGGGTCGGTGAACAGTTCTTC. It codes for CSVCPGVGEQFF.

The chain links TRBV18 to TRBJ2-2; perhaps TRBD1 as D (6 bases). This CDR3 spans 15 amino acids. Germline V CDR1 and CDR2: KGHSH, LQKENI. Trimming stripped 3 bases from V and 0 bases from J, with 8 bases between. The CDR3 spells CASSPGAANTGELFF. The DNA for the CDR3 is TGTGCCAGCTCACCGGGGGCTGCGAACACCGGGGAGCTGTTTTTT.

V gene TRBV7-5 combines with J gene TRBJ2-3; the tabulated D call, TRBD2, remains unverified against the DNA. TRBV7-5 is assigned pseudogene status. The CDR3 extends over 16 amino acids. CDR3 bases: TGTGTCAGAAGCTTAACCGGACTAGGCGGCACAGATACGCAGTATTTT. As protein: CVRSLTGLGGTDTQYF.

V usage is TRBV19 and J usage is TRBJ2-5; 8 bases map to TRBD1. V shed 5 bases, J shed 4 bases, and the junction held 15 bases outside the gene matches. Germline lookup yields CDR1 LNHDA and CDR2 SQIVND (reference sequence). This CDR3 contains 17 residues. For the CDR3, the DNA is TGTGCCAGTAGTTCTTCAGGGGGCGCCGAAAGAAGAGAGACCCAGTACTTC. It translates to CASSSSGGAERRETQYF.

In DNA form, the CDR3 reads TGTGCCACCAGTGATGGACAGGGGGCTTGGACGAATGAAAAACTGTTTTTT. Encoded protein: CATSDGQGAWTNEKLFF. This chain links TRBV24-1 with TRBJ1-4; 11 nucleotides align to TRBD1. Germline V CDR1 and CDR2: KGHDR, SFDVKD. This CDR3 has 17 residues. V gave up 3 bases and J gave up 5 bases; unmatched junction bases: 7.

This chain joins TRBV7-2 and TRBJ2-3, with 9 bases aligning to TRBD2. Germline CDR1 and CDR2: SGHTA and FQGNSA. J was trimmed by 5 bases and V by 0 bases; bases with no gene match: 6. The CDR3 covers 16 residues. CDR3 nucleotide sequence: TGTGCCAGCAGCTTAGCGGTAGCTAGCGGGGTAGATACGCAGTATTTT. Translating it yields CASSLAVASGVDTQYF.

Turning to this clone: Other DNA sequences in the sample encode the same CDR3. This chain joins TRBV7-9 and TRBJ1-3; the D is unclear. This CDR3 is built from 13 residues. The V gene's germline CDR1 is SEHNR and CDR2 FQNEAQ (reference sequence). Trimming took 5 bases from V and 0 from J, leaving 5 bases between them. The CDR3 sequence is CASSLSSGNTIYF. DNA of the CDR3: TGTGCCAGCAGCCTGAGCTCTGGAAACACCATATATTTT.

V usage is TRBV24-1 and J usage is TRBJ2-1; 9 bases align to TRBD2. V was clipped by 4 bases and J by 5 bases; unmatched bases: 8. This CDR3 comprises 16 residues. Germline V gene data show CDR1 as KGHDR and CDR2 as SFDVKD. Here the CDR3 DNA reads TGTGCCACCAGTGACCCGCTAGCGGGAAGCAACAATGAGCAGTTCTTC. It codes for CATSDPLAGSNNEQFF.

J is TRBJ2-5 and V is TRBV18; 10 bases agree with TRBD2. Germline-derived CDR1 and CDR2 are KGHSH and LQKENI. This CDR3 has 16 amino acids. The V and J ends lost 0 bases and 5 bases, in that order; junction bases with no gene match: 6. The CDR3 sequence: CASSPPPLAGVETQYF. CDR3 sequence (DNA): TGTGCCAGCTCACCACCCCCCCTAGCGGGGGTGGAGACCCAGTACTTC.

J is TRBJ2-7 and V is TRBV5-1; 8 positions match TRBD1. V dropped 2 bases and J dropped 4; count of bases not matched to a gene: 14. CDR1 and CDR2 from the germline V gene are SGHRS and YFSETQ. The CDR3 has 17 amino acids. This CDR3 is CASSLGDRTRLSYEQYF. CDR3 nucleotides: TGCGCCAGCAGCTTAGGGGACAGGACTCGCTTATCTTACGAGCAGTACTTC.

The rearrangement links TRBV9 to TRBJ2-7; D is perhaps TRBD1 (6 bases). V was pared by 3 bases and J by 5 bases, with 15 bases between. This CDR3 has 14 amino acids. CDR1 and CDR2 from the germline V gene are SGDLS and YYNGEE. The CDR3 DNA sequence: TGTGCCAGCAGCGCACAGGGTTTTCCCGACGAGCAGTACTTC. Amino acids: CASSAQGFPDEQYF.

The V gene is TRBV27, the J gene TRBJ2-3, with D possibly TRBD2 on 6 matching bases. The CDR3 runs 16 residues. Trimming stripped 8 bases from V and 7 bases from J, with 25 bases between. CDR1 and CDR2 (germline): MNHEY, SMNVEV (reference sequence). CDR3 sequence: CASQRAGRRGTYTQYF. CDR3 DNA sequence: TGTGCCAGCCAACGAGCGGGCCGCAGAGGAACTTATACGCAGTATTTT.

This chain connects TRBV7-9 to TRBJ1-5, with unresolved D. The CDR3 is 16 amino acids. The V end lost 1 base, the J end lost 3 bases, and 13 bases lay between the germline ends. Germline CDR1 SEHNR, CDR2 FQNEAQ (reference sequence). The CDR3 here is CASSLGLGEYNQPQHF. CDR3 bases: TGTGCCAGCAGCTTAGGGCTCGGGGAGTACAATCAGCCCCAGCATTTT.

This clone was recorded a few times. The chain couples TRBV6-1 to TRBJ1-1; no clear D gene. Germline V gene sequence: CDR1 MNHNS, CDR2 SASEGT. The CDR3 spans 14 residues. Trimming took 3 bases from V and 4 from J, leaving 12 bases between them. CDR3 loop: CASSEEGLLTEAFF. The CDR3 DNA reads TGTGCCAGCAGTGAGGAGGGTCTCCTCACTGAAGCTTTCTTT.

This clone has a single count. V is TRBV7-9 and J is TRBJ2-3; TRBD2 matches at 10 bases. V lost 4 bases, J lost 2 bases, and 3 bases stayed unmatched. CDR3 size: 15 residues. CDR1 and CDR2 from the germline V gene are SEHNR and FQNEAQ (reference sequence). The CDR3 loop is CASSSLAGATDTQYF. As DNA, the CDR3 is TGTGCCAGCAGCTCTCTAGCGGGGGCCACAGATACGCAGTATTTT. Based on the CDR3 plus reference TRBV7-9 and TRBJ2-3, the full variable domain is DTGVSQNPRHKITKRGQNVTFRCDPISEHNRLYWYRQTLGQGPEFLTYFQNEAQLEKSRLLSDRFSAERPKGSFSTLEIQRTEQGDSAMYLCASSSLAGATDTQYFGPGTRLTVL.

The chain couples TRBV5-3 to TRBJ2-3; D not certain. TRBV5-3 is reported as an ORF; its role is uncertain. The CDR3 loop spans 12 amino acids. V lost 5 bases, J lost 2 bases, and 6 bases lay in between. The CDR3 DNA reads TGTGCCAGAAGTGACACCACAGATACGCAGTATTTT. The encoded protein is CARSDTTDTQYF.

The sample holds one count of this clone. The chain links TRBV7-2 to TRBJ1-3; D not certain. Per the germline V gene, CDR1 is SGHTA and CDR2 is FQGNSA. The CDR3 is 15 amino acids. The V gene lost 1 base and the J gene lost 4 bases, with 11 bases spanning the gap. In DNA form, the CDR3 reads TGTGCCAGCAGCTTAGATGCGGGCTCCGGAAACACCATATATTTT. Translating it yields CASSLDAGSGNTIYF.

V is TRBV11-2 and J is TRBJ2-2; TRBD2 aligns across 10 bases. The germline gives CDR1 SGHAT, CDR2 FQNNGV. V shed 5 bases and J 3 bases; nucleotides not matched to a gene: 15. The CDR3 covers 19 residues. The CDR3 protein is CASSLTVAGGTGYTGELFF. CDR3 DNA sequence: TGTGCCAGCAGCCTAACGGTAGCGGGAGGCACAGGATACACCGGGGAGCTGTTTTTT.

The CDR3 DNA is TGTGCCAGCAGTCTGAAAAGGACAGGGAGAGGTTACGAGCAGTACTTC. Protein sequence: CASSLKRTGRGYEQYF. The chain carries TRBV27 and TRBJ2-7, with 8 nucleotides matching TRBD1. The CDR3 covers 16 residues. CDR1 and CDR2 (germline): MNHEY, SMNVEV (reference sequence). J gave up 4 bases and V 5 bases, and 13 bases lay outside the gene matches.